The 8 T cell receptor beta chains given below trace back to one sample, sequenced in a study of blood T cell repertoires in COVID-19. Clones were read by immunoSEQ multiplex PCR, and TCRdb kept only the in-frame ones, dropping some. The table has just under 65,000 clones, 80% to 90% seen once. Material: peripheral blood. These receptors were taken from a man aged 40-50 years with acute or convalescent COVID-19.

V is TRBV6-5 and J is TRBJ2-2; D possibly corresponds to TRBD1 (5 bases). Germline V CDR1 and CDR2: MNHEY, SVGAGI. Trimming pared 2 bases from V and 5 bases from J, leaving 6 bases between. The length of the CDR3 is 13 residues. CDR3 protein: CASSYGATGELFF. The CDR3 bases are TGTGCCAGCAGTTACGGGGCTACCGGGGAGCTGTTTTTT.

CDR3 DNA sequence: TGTGCCAGCAGCCAAGCGGGGGGAGGAGAGACCCAGTACTTC. This translates into CASSQAGGGETQYF. The genes are TRBV7-2 and TRBJ2-5; TRBD2 agrees at 9 bases. The CDR3 has 14 residues. J gave up 4 bases and V 5 bases, and 5 bases lay outside the gene matches. The germline gives CDR1 SGHTA, CDR2 FQGNSA.

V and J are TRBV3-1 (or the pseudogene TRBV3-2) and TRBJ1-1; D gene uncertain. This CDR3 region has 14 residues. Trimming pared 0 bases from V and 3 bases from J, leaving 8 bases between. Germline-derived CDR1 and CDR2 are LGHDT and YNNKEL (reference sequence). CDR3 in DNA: TGTGCCAGCAGCCAAGATAACGCGGACACTGAAGCTTTCTTT. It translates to CASSQDNADTEAFF.

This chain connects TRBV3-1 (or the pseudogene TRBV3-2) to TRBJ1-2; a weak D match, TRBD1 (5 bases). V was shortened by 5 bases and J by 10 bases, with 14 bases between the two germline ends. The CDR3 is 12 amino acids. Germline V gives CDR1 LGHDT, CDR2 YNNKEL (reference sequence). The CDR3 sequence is CASSSRGRDYTF. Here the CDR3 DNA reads TGTGCCAGCAGCTCACGGGGGAGGGACTACACCTTC.

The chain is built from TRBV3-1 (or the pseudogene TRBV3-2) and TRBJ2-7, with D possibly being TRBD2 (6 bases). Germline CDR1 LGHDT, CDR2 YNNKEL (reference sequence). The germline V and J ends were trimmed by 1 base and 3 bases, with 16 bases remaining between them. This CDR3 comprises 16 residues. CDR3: CASSQVSGLRVYEQYF. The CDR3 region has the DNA TGTGCCAGCAGCCAAGTTTCCGGACTACGCGTCTACGAGCAGTACTTC.

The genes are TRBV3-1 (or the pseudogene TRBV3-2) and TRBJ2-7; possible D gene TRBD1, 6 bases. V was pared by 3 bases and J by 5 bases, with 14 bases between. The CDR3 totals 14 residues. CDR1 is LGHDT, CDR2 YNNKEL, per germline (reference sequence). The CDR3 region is CASSQNRVAHEQYF. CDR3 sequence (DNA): TGTGCCAGCAGCCAGAACAGGGTTGCCCACGAGCAGTACTTC.

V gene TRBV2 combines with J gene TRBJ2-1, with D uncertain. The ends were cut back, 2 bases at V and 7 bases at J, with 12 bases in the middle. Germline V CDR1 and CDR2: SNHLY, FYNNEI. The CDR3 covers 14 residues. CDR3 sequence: CASSEKARINEQFF. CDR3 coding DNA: TGTGCCAGCAGTGAAAAAGCGAGGATAAATGAGCAGTTCTTC.

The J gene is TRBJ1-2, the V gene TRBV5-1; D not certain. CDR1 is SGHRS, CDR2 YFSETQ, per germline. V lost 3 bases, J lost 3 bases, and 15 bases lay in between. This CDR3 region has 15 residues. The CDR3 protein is CASSSRGAGDYGYTF. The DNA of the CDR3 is TGCGCCAGCAGCTCGCGCGGAGCGGGTGACTATGGCTACACCTTC.